Below, 23 T cell receptor beta chains from the same sample are listed, as sequenced in a study of blood T cell repertoires in COVID-19. Libraries were prepared by immunoSEQ multiplex PCR; TCRdb keeps only in-frame clonotypes and omits some of them. The sample shows over 35,000 clones, less than 85% of them seen only once. The source material was peripheral blood. Every receptor here comes from an older man with acute or convalescent COVID-19.

The chain uses TRBV5-4 and TRBJ1-1; tentative D call: TRBD1 (5 bases). Germline loops: CDR1 SGHNT, CDR2 YYREEE (reference sequence). Trimming pared 0 bases from V and 5 bases from J, leaving 14 bases between. The length of the CDR3 is 15 residues. The CDR3 DNA reads as TGTGCCAGCAGCTTGGCCTGGGGGGTTGGGACTGAAGCTTTCTTT. Amino acids: CASSLAWGVGTEAFF.

The rearrangement uses TRBV7-3 and TRBJ1-3; tentatively, D is TRBD1 (5 bases). V was cut by 4 bases and J by 6 bases, with 13 bases left in between. Germline V gene data show CDR1 as SGHTA and CDR2 as FQGTGA. This CDR3 region has 14 residues. The CDR3 DNA reads TGTGCCAGCAGCTCTCCCGACAGAATAAACACCATATATTTT. As protein: CASSSPDRINTIYF.

There are a few counts of this clone. The rearrangement uses TRBV5-1 and TRBJ1-2; 9 positions match TRBD1. CDR1 and CDR2 from the germline V gene are SGHRS and YFSETQ. The V and J ends lost 4 bases and 4 bases, in that order; junction bases with no gene match: 8. The CDR3 is 15 amino acids. CDR3 in DNA: TGCGCCAGCAGCGTACAAACAGGGGGCGGCTATGGCTACACCTTC. Translating gives CASSVQTGGGYGYTF. The full variable domain, with the rest looked up from reference TRBV5-1 and TRBJ1-2, is KAGVTQTPRYLIKTRGQQVTLSCSPISGHRSVSWYQQTPGQGLQFLFEYFSETQRNKGNFPGRFSGRQFSNSRSEMNVSTLELGDSALYLCASSVQTGGGYGYTFGSGTRLTVV.

The CDR3 DNA reads TGTGCCATCAGAGACCAGGCGGGAGGGGGTAGCACAGATACGCAGTATTTT. Translated, it gives CAIRDQAGGGSTDTQYF. The V call is TRBV10-3, the J call TRBJ2-3, with 9 bases aligning to TRBD2. Trimming removed 6 bases from V and 0 bases from J; junction bases left unmatched: 10. The germline CDR1 and CDR2 sequences are ENHRY and SYGVKD. The CDR3 covers 17 residues.

The chain joins TRBV27 to TRBJ1-3; D is ambiguous. V lost 5 bases to trimming and J lost 4 bases, with 15 bases between them. The CDR3 covers 15 residues. Germline V gene data show CDR1 as MNHEY and CDR2 as SMNVEV (reference sequence). The CDR3 spells CASSTRNTAGNTIYF. For the CDR3, the DNA is TGTGCCAGCAGTACCCGAAACACAGCCGGAAACACCATATATTTT.

This clone was seen only a few times. The chain combines TRBV20-1 with TRBJ1-5; 8 nucleotides align to TRBD1. The CDR3 covers 17 residues. CDR1 and CDR2 (germline): DFQATT, SNEGSKA (reference sequence). Germline trimming cut 3 bases from V and 0 bases from J; bases unmatched to any gene: 10. This CDR3 is CSASAGQGSYSNQPQHF. CDR3 in DNA: TGCAGTGCTAGTGCTGGACAGGGCTCGTATAGCAATCAGCCCCAGCATTTT.

The CDR3 DNA follows: TGCGCCAGCAGCTTGTGGGGGACAGCAGATCAGCCCCAGCATTTT. Translated: CASSLWGTADQPQHF. The chain recombines TRBV5-1 with TRBJ1-5; TRBD1 matches at 7 bases. The CDR3 spans 15 residues. The germline CDR1 and CDR2 sequences are SGHRS and YFSETQ. V lost 1 base, J lost 5 bases, and 6 bases stayed unmatched.

The chain carries TRBV18 and TRBJ2-7; possibly TRBD1 for D (5 bases). The germline V gene has CDR1 KGHSH and CDR2 LQKENI. The germline V and J ends were trimmed by 5 bases and 1 base, with 9 bases remaining between them. CDR3 length equals 13 residues. As DNA, the CDR3 is TGTGCCAGCTCAAAGACAGATTCCTACGAGCAGTACTTC. Its protein product is CASSKTDSYEQYF.

V and J are TRBV4-3 and TRBJ1-2; the match to TRBD1 covers 8 bases. CDR3 length: 15 residues. Germline V gene lookup returns CDR1 LGHNA and CDR2 YSLEER. J gave up 4 bases and V 0 bases, and 4 bases lay outside the gene matches. The CDR3 DNA reads as TGCGCCAGCAGCCAAGATCCCCAGGGGGCCTATGGCTACACCTTC. It is translated as CASSQDPQGAYGYTF.

J is TRBJ2-3 and V is TRBV7-9; D is unresolved. V lost 5 bases and J 5 bases, leaving 17 bases between the germline ends. Germline V gene data show CDR1 as SEHNR and CDR2 as FQNEAQ (reference sequence). This CDR3 spans 15 amino acids. Here the CDR3 DNA reads TGTGCCAGCAGCGCAAATGATCTTCCGGGAGATACGCAGTATTTT. It specifies CASSANDLPGDTQYF.

The rearrangement uses TRBV29-1 and TRBJ1-1; perhaps TRBD1 as D (5 bases). The germline V gene has CDR1 SQVTM and CDR2 ANQGSEA. This CDR3 is 14 amino acids long. The V end lost 7 bases, the J end lost 1 base, and 16 bases lay between the germline ends. CDR3 nucleotide sequence: TGCAGCGGCCTGGGGGGAGGACCGAACACTGAAGCTTTCTTT. Translating it yields CSGLGGGPNTEAFF.

V usage is TRBV25-1 and J usage is TRBJ1-1, with 8 bases identical to TRBD1. This CDR3 has 12 residues. Germline CDR1 is MGHDK and CDR2 is SYGVNS. V trimming: 8 bases; J trimming: 1 base; junction bases outside the gene matches: 0. This CDR3 is CASGQGNTEAFF. The CDR3 DNA reads TGTGCCAGCGGACAGGGGAACACTGAAGCTTTCTTT.

This clone has only a few counts. The chain employs TRBV24-1 and TRBJ2-7; TRBD1 might be the D (6 bases). This CDR3 contains 13 residues. Trimming took off 3 bases at V and 5 bases at J, with 10 bases between the two ends. Germline V gives CDR1 KGHDR, CDR2 SFDVKD. The CDR3, as DNA: TGTGCCACCAGTGATGCAGGGGTGAACGAGCAGTACTTC. This sequence encodes CATSDAGVNEQYF.

The chain combines TRBV7-2 with TRBJ2-1; D possibly corresponds to TRBD2 (7 bases). The CDR3 has 16 residues. V shed 5 bases and J shed 5 bases, with 19 bases lying between them. CDR1 is SGHTA and CDR2 is FQGNSA in the germline V gene. CDR3 DNA sequence: TGTGCCAGCAGCCCTAGCGGCAGGAGGGGGGACAATGAGCAGTTCTTC. Amino acids: CASSPSGRRGDNEQFF.

The chain employs TRBV27 and TRBJ1-2; 7 nucleotides match TRBD1. This CDR3 spans 14 amino acids. Germline trimming cut 6 bases from V and 8 bases from J; bases unmatched to any gene: 12. Germline lookup yields CDR1 MNHEY and CDR2 SMNVEV (reference sequence). The CDR3 loop is CASSEIRGSGGYTF. The CDR3 bases are TGTGCCAGCAGCGAGATCAGGGGGAGTGGAGGCTACACCTTC.

This chain links TRBV24-1 with TRBJ2-6, with D unresolved. CDR1 and CDR2 (germline): KGHDR, SFDVKD. The CDR3 contains 16 residues. The V gene lost 3 bases and the J gene lost 0 bases, with 8 bases spanning the gap. The CDR3 protein is CATSDPDISGANVLTF. The CDR3 bases are TGTGCCACCAGTGATCCAGACATCTCTGGGGCCAACGTCCTGACTTTC.

This clone was counted only a few times. This chain connects TRBV24-1 to TRBJ2-1; D is unclear. V was clipped by 3 bases and J by 0 bases, with 14 bases between them. The CDR3 is made up of 17 amino acids. Germline CDR1 and CDR2: KGHDR and SFDVKD. As DNA, the CDR3 is TGTGCCACCAGTGATCCTTATAGCCTGAGCTCCTACAATGAGCAGTTCTTC. It encodes CATSDPYSLSSYNEQFF.

The gene calls are TRBV6-6 and TRBJ1-4; 9 nucleotides line up with TRBD1. The CDR3 spans 13 residues. J lost 7 bases, V lost 6 bases, and 3 bases had no gene match. Germline-derived CDR1 and CDR2 are MNHNY and SVGAGI (reference sequence). Written as DNA, the CDR3 is TGTGCCAGCAGAACAGGGGGCTCTGAAAAACTGTTTTTT. As protein: CASRTGGSEKLFF.

The chain links TRBV6-1 to TRBJ1-5; D gene ambiguous. V lost 0 bases to trimming and J lost 10 bases, with 13 bases between them. Germline loops: CDR1 MNHNS, CDR2 SASEGT. The CDR3 covers 14 residues. This CDR3 is CASSEAMGSKPQHF. CDR3 DNA sequence: TGTGCCAGCAGTGAAGCGATGGGGAGTAAACCCCAGCATTTT.

With regard to this clone: The sample contains more than one DNA sequence encoding this CDR3. The rearrangement uses TRBV28 and TRBJ2-1; 7 bases align to TRBD2. After removal of 5 bases from V and 7 bases from J, the junction contained 8 bases not matched to a gene. The CDR3 contains 14 residues. The germline V gene has CDR1 MDHEN and CDR2 SYDVKM. The chain's CDR3 is CASSPGLVSNEQFF. Here the CDR3 DNA reads TGTGCCAGCAGTCCCGGACTAGTATCTAATGAGCAGTTCTTC.

The chain couples TRBV27 to TRBJ1-2; TRBD1 agrees at 9 bases. Germline V gene sequence: CDR1 MNHEY, CDR2 SMNVEV (reference sequence). The CDR3 extends over 14 amino acids. V lost 4 bases, J lost 8 bases, and 8 bases stayed unmatched. This CDR3 reads CASSSRTGEEGYTF. The CDR3 bases are TGTGCCAGCAGTTCACGGACAGGGGAAGAAGGCTACACCTTC.

The chain employs TRBV6-6 and TRBJ1-6; TRBD1 agrees at 7 bases. Germline CDR1 is MNHNY and CDR2 is SVGAGI (reference sequence). CDR3 length: 15 amino acids. The ends lost 0 bases at V and 8 bases at J; junction bases unmatched: 4. CDR3 loop: CASSYSTGLDSPLHF. In nucleotides, the CDR3 is TGTGCCAGCAGTTACTCGACAGGGTTAGATTCACCCCTCCACTTT.

The chain recombines TRBV5-1 with TRBJ2-1; 8 nucleotides line up with TRBD1. The CDR3 totals 15 residues. V was pared by 1 base and J by 1 base, with 1 base of the junction left unmatched. Germline V gene data show CDR1 as SGHRS and CDR2 as YFSETQ. The CDR3 reads CASSLRQGSYNEQFF. The CDR3 DNA is TGCGCCAGCAGCTTGAGACAGGGGTCCTACAATGAGCAGTTCTTC.